These T cell receptor beta chains were read from a single sample in a study of cytomegalovirus exposure and HLA in healthy donors. Generated by immunoSEQ multiplex PCR, the TCRdb table keeps only in-frame clones and is missing some. Among 55,000 to 80,000 clones listed, around 75% were seen once. Material for sequencing was PBMCs. Receptors originate from a woman between 40 and 55 years old in good health and CMV-seropositive. The CDR3 runs from the conserved cysteine through the conserved F or W. A D gene is named only where the DNA matches it firmly. Expanded clones get a size class; other rows say once, few or many, or leave the size out.

CASSIEEGANTEAFF	TGTGCCAGTAGTATAGAGGAGGGGGCGAACACTGAAGCTTTCTTT	TRBD1	TRBV19	TRBJ1-1	15	NA
CASSPRSGELGIQYF	TGTGCCAGCTCACCCCGGTCAGGGGAGTTGGGCATTCAGTACTTC	NA	TRBV18	TRBJ2-4	15	NA
CASSPRGGTEAFF	TGTGCCAGCAGCCCTCGGGGGGGCACTGAAGCTTTCTTT	NA	TRBV13	TRBJ1-1	13	NA
CASTRGESPLHF	TGTGCCAGCACTAGGGGCGAATCACCCCTCCACTTT	NA	TRBV6-5	TRBJ1-6	12	NA
CASSYSKTSTEQYF	TGTGCCAGCAGTTACTCGAAGACTAGCACCGAGCAGTACTTC	TRBD2	TRBV6-6	TRBJ2-7	14	once
CASSSATGYGEAFF	TGCGCCAGCAGCTCAGCGACAGGGTATGGAGAAGCTTTCTTT	TRBD1	TRBV5-1	TRBJ1-1	14	once
CASSRQGAYNEQFF	TGTGCCAGTAGTAGACAGGGTGCCTACAATGAGCAGTTCTTC	TRBD1	TRBV19	TRBJ2-1	14	few
CASSLGNEKLFF	TGTGCCAGCAGTCTAGGAAATGAAAAACTGTTTTTT	NA	TRBV6-6	TRBJ1-4	12	NA
CASSYDSYEQYF	TGTGCCAGCAGCTACGACAGCTACGAGCAGTACTTC	NA	TRBV7-2	TRBJ2-7	12	NA
CAISESGRALGNEKLFF	TGTGCCATCAGTGAAAGCGGTAGAGCCCTAGGGAATGAAAAACTGTTTTTT	NA	TRBV10-3	TRBJ1-4	17	NA
CASRTTGGAVGYTF	TGTGCCAGCAGGACGACAGGGGGCGCCGTGGGCTACACCTTC	TRBD1	TRBV6-1	TRBJ1-2	14	few
CASSESRGTDTQYF	TGCGCCAGCAGTGAGTCGCGGGGCACAGATACGCAGTATTTT	NA	TRBV10-1	TRBJ2-3	14	NA
CASSTVGTTYNEQFF	TGTGCCAGCTCTACGGTGGGGACAACCTACAATGAGCAGTTCTTC	NA	TRBV7-2	TRBJ2-1	15	NA
CASTPGGNTGELFF	TGTGCCAGCACCCCAGGGGGGAACACCGGGGAGCTGTTTTTT	TRBD1	TRBV6-6	TRBJ2-2	14	few
CASNTDSGGAFGELFF	TGTGCCAGCAACACAGACTCCGGGGGGGCTTTCGGGGAGCTGTTTTTT	TRBD2	TRBV28	TRBJ2-2	16	NA
CASSTRQAAAGANVLTF	TGTGCCAGCAGCACCCGACAGGCCGCTGCTGGGGCCAACGTCCTGACTTTC	NA	TRBV7-2	TRBJ2-6	17	NA
CASSLSRITEAFF	TGTGCCAGCAGTTTAAGCCGTATCACTGAAGCTTTCTTT	NA	TRBV27	TRBJ1-1	13	few
CASSLVDRGNQPQHF	TGTGCCAGCAGCTTGGTGGACAGGGGGAATCAGCCCCAGCATTTT	TRBD1	TRBV5-5	TRBJ1-5	15	NA
CASSPSTGNTEAFF	TGTGCCAGCTCACCATCGACAGGGAACACTGAAGCTTTCTTT	NA	TRBV18	TRBJ1-1	14	NA
CASSLGGVYNEQFF	TGTGCCAGCAGTTTAGGGGGCGTTTACAATGAGCAGTTCTTC	NA	TRBV27	TRBJ2-1	14	NA
CASSPPTEGPGYTF	TGTGCCAGCAGTCCTCCGACAGAAGGACCTGGCTACACCTTC	NA	TRBV5-6	TRBJ1-2	14	NA
CASTSGARPQHF	TGTGCCAGCACCTCTGGGGCCCGGCCCCAGCATTTT	NA	TRBV7-9	TRBJ1-5	12	NA
CASRQTTSYEQYF	TGTGCCAGCAGACAGACAACCTCCTACGAGCAGTACTTC	NA	TRBV6-5	TRBJ2-7	13	NA
CASSLSLGLAGGRSYEQYF	TGTGCCAGCAGCTTATCCCTCGGACTAGCGGGGGGGCGATCCTACGAGCAGTACTTC	TRBD2	TRBV13	TRBJ2-7	19	few
CATSTYRGAYEQYF	TGTGCCACCAGCACGTACAGGGGTGCCTACGAGCAGTACTTC	TRBD1	TRBV15	TRBJ2-7	14	NA
CASSVVAGGRTDTQYF	TGTGCCAGCAGCGTAGTAGCAGGGGGAAGAACAGATACGCAGTATTTT	TRBD1	TRBV9	TRBJ2-3	16	NA
CASSPNRGVTYEQYF	TGTGCCAGCAGCCCAAACCGGGGGGTAACCTACGAGCAGTACTTC	TRBD2	TRBV11-2	TRBJ2-7	15	NA
CASSLDLREKPPNYGYTF	TGTGCCAGCAGCTTAGATCTGAGAGAGAAACCCCCTAACTATGGCTACACCTTC	NA	TRBV12-1	TRBJ1-2	18	NA
CASSRTYRGAMDTEAFF	TGTGCCAGTAGTAGAACTTACAGGGGCGCGATGGACACTGAAGCTTTCTTT	TRBD1	TRBV19	TRBJ1-1	17	NA
CASSANRQLYEQYF	TGTGCCAGCAGCGCTAACCGACAGCTCTACGAGCAGTACTTC	NA	TRBV27	TRBJ2-7	14	NA